This entry lists 12 T cell receptor beta chains sequenced from one sample in a study of blood T cell repertoires in COVID-19 (dated by TCRdb to about 2020). Libraries were made using the immunoSEQ multiplex PCR assay. The table was pulled from immuneACCESS by TCRdb, which kept in-frame rearrangements only. Such tables lose some clones; where checked, under half of the loss comes from unresolved V genes, and the rest has no known cause. The sample table records under 300,000 clones; 86% of these occur just once. The ten largest clonotypes hold approximately 2.1% of the sample. The source material was peripheral blood. The receptor source for this set is a man under 40 who had recovered from COVID-19.

This chain connects TRBV6-5 to TRBJ1-2, with a tentative D call TRBD1 (6 bases). CDR1 MNHEY and CDR2 SVGAGI come from the germline V gene. This CDR3 region has 15 residues. V lost 6 bases, J lost 1 base, and 15 bases lay in between. CDR3: CASSNDGQINYGYTF. In DNA, the CDR3 is TGTGCCAGCAGCAATGACGGACAGATTAACTATGGCTACACCTTC.

J is TRBJ1-5 and V is TRBV9; D call uncertain. Germline V gene sequence: CDR1 SGDLS, CDR2 YYNGEE. The CDR3 loop spans 15 amino acids. Between the trimmed V and J ends, which lost 0 bases and 2 bases, there was a span of 9 bases. The CDR3 nucleotides are TGTGCCAGCAGCGTAGGCGGCGAGGGCAATCAGCCCCAGCATTTT. Its protein is CASSVGGEGNQPQHF.

This rearrangement joins TRBV10-2 to TRBJ1-1; 12 nucleotides align to TRBD1. From germline, CDR1 is WSHSY and CDR2 SAAADI. J was trimmed by 10 bases and V by 0 bases; bases with no gene match: 15. This CDR3 is built from 18 residues. The CDR3 sequence is CASSESVKGGTGGGGAFF. In DNA, the CDR3 is TGCGCCAGCAGTGAGTCAGTCAAGGGGGGGACAGGGGGCGGCGGAGCTTTCTTT.

J is TRBJ2-1 and V is TRBV27; 11 bases agree with TRBD2. This CDR3 contains 16 residues. CDR1 and CDR2 from the germline V gene are MNHEY and SMNVEV (reference sequence). With 8 bases clipped from V and 4 bases from J, the junction kept 10 bases outside the gene matches. This chain's CDR3 is CASETNLAGGYNEQFF. Written as DNA, the CDR3 is TGTGCCAGCGAAACCAACCTAGCGGGGGGATACAATGAGCAGTTCTTC.

V and J are TRBV11-2 and TRBJ2-1, with D perhaps matching TRBD2 (5 bases). Germline V CDR1 and CDR2: SGHAT, FQNNGV. The CDR3 extends over 14 amino acids. V was clipped by 8 bases and J by 2 bases, with 13 bases between them. The CDR3 nucleotides are TGTGCCAGCGGGCAGGACTCAACCTACAATGAGCAGTTCTTC. Encoded protein: CASGQDSTYNEQFF.

The rearrangement uses TRBV29-1 and TRBJ2-3; D is unresolved. This CDR3 is built from 11 residues. The V gene's germline CDR1 is SQVTM and CDR2 ANQGSEA. Trimming stripped 6 bases from V and 6 bases from J, with 10 bases between. The CDR3 bases are TGCAGCGTCGGTCTGAGGGATACGCAGTATTTT. Amino acids: CSVGLRDTQYF.

Turning to this clone: Without the conserved terminal phenylalanine or tryptophan, this CDR3 likely stems from a read error. The DNA is left out, because the CDR3 cannot be placed on it with certainty; the CDR3 is given as TCRdb lists it. CDR3 amino acids: CASSVGDP. This rearrangement joins TRBV2 to TRBJ2-7; the D call TRBD2 from the table was never checked on the DNA. 8 amino acids form the CDR3, both terminal residues included. CDR1 and CDR2 (germline): SNHLY, FYNNEI.

CDR3: CAWSLDSQETQYF. In DNA, the CDR3 is TGTGCCTGGTCCTTGGACAGTCAAGAGACCCAGTACTTC. The V and J genes are TRBV30 and TRBJ2-5, with D possibly matching TRBD1 (6 bases). Trimming removed 5 bases at V and 2 bases at J, with 12 bases between. Germline CDR1 and CDR2: GTSNPN and SVGIG (reference sequence). The CDR3 runs to 13 residues.

The chain couples TRBV20-1 to TRBJ1-4, with TRBD1 matching over 9 bases. CDR3 size: 11 residues. Germline values: CDR1 DFQATT, CDR2 SNEGSKA (reference sequence). CDR3 DNA: TGCCCGACAGGGGGTGATGAAAAACTGTTTTTT. Encoded protein: CPTGGDEKLFF.

The chain recombines TRBV7-6 with TRBJ1-6; 7 bases are a match to TRBD1. CDR3 length: 15 amino acids. Per germline, CDR1 SGHVS and CDR2 FNYEAQ. J was trimmed by 3 bases and V by 5 bases; bases with no gene match: 4. The CDR3 DNA follows: TGTGCCAGCAGCCTAGGGGACAGCTATAATTCACCCCTCCACTTT. Encoded protein: CASSLGDSYNSPLHF. Full variable domain (outside the CDR3, taken from reference TRBV7-6 and TRBJ1-6): GAGVSQSPRYKVTKRGQDVALRCDPISGHVSLYWYRQALGQGPEFLTYFNYEAQQDKSGLPNDRFSAERPEGSISTLTIQRTEQRDSAMYRCASSLGDSYNSPLHFGNGTRLTVT.

This sequence joins TRBV6-4 and TRBJ2-5; 10 bases are a match to TRBD2. CDR1 is MRHNA and CDR2 is SNTAGT in the germline V gene. The V segment lost 3 bases and the J segment 5 bases; nucleotides outside the gene matches: 12. CDR3 length equals 17 residues. The CDR3 region has the DNA TGTGCCAGCAGTGAAACCTCCTCTAGCGGGGGCGGCGAGACCCAGTACTTC. Its protein is CASSETSSSGGGETQYF.

The gene calls are TRBV4-2 and TRBJ1-1, with 7 bases matching TRBD1. CDR1 is LGHNA and CDR2 is YNFKEQ in the germline V gene. CDR3 length equals 17 residues. After removal of 3 bases from V and 1 base from J, the junction contained 11 bases not matched to a gene. This CDR3 reads CASSHHSFGTANTEAFF. Written as DNA, the CDR3 is TGTGCCAGCAGCCACCATTCGTTCGGGACAGCGAACACTGAAGCTTTCTTT.